This T cell receptor (beta chain) was found in a study of T cells expressing NK-cell markers. Reanalyzing the 5' RACE reads, TCRdb keeps one entry per CDR3 protein, without DNA. The sample holds about 460,000 distinct CDR3 sequences. This CDR3 spans 14 amino acids. Per the germline V gene, CDR1 is SGHRS and CDR2 is YFSETQ. The chain links TRBV5-1 to TRBJ2-5; TCRdb returns TRBD1, unconfirmable since there is no DNA. Sequenced material: blood T cells: a sorted CD56 or NKG2C T cell subset, CD4+ or CD8+ T cells, or bulk PBMC T cells (not recorded which). The sequence was collected from a woman between 50 and 59 years old in good health. This chain's CDR3 is CASSLGGVSETQYF.